This T cell receptor beta chain derives from a study of blood T cells in healthy people across ages. General study points: In older individuals, TCR beta diversity per million T cells was lower, falling roughly linearly with age.

For the second PCR, which ran for roughly 6 to 11 cycles, a sample-barcoded 5' primer and a J-beta primer mix were used. Through a template-switch adaptor with 12 random nucleotides, each cDNA molecule received a tag. TCRdb reprocessed the 5' RACE reads via MiXCR and lists one record per CDR3 protein. The table lists roughly 1.5 million distinct CDR3 sequences, about 45% of them singletons. CDR1 and CDR2 (germline): LGHNA, YSLEER. This CDR3 is built from 17 residues. Trimming cost V 1 base and J 7 bases; bases outside gene matches: 9. A word on this clonotype: Its antigen is currently unknown.

Material: blood. This chain connects TRBV4-3 to TRBJ2-3; 12 nucleotides agree with TRBD2. This TCR derives from a young woman in good health. The CDR3 DNA reads TGCGCCAGCAGCCAAGGGCTAGCGGGAGGGCCGGTCTATACGCAGTATTTT. Protein sequence: CASSQGLAGGPVYTQYF.